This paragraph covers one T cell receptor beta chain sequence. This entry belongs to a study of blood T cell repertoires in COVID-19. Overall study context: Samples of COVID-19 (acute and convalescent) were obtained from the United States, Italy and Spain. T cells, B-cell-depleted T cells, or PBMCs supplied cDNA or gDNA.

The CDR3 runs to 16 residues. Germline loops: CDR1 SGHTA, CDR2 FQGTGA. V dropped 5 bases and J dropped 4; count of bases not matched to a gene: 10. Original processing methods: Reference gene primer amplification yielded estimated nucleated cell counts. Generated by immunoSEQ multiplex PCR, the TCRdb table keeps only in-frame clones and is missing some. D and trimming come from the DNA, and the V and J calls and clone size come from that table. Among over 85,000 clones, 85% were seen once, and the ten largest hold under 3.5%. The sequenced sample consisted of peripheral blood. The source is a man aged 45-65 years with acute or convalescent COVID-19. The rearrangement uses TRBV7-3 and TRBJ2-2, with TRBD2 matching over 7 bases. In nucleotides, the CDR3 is TGTGCCAGCAGCACCTTCACTAGCGTGGGCACCGGGGAGCTGTTTTTT. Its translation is CASSTFTSVGTGELFF.